This T cell receptor beta chain was observed in a study of cytomegalovirus exposure and HLA in healthy donors. Study conclusions and caveats: TCR beta sequences numbering fewer than 20,000 were associated with HLA alleles at 0.05 false discovery rate in a later analysis. In presence/absence analyses, roughly uniform sequencing depth across donors was assumed.

A multiplex PCR was run with 60 Vbeta primers and 13 Jbeta primers. Some clones are missing from TCRdb's copy, which holds only in-frame ones; the method was immunoSEQ multiplex PCR. The listing records fewer than 110,000 clones. About this clone: Its antigen is unidentified.

This receptor was identified in a man between 40 and 49 years old in good health and CMV-seronegative. The sample taken for sequencing was PBMCs.

CDR3 loop: CSASNAGAFF. For the CDR3, the DNA is TGCAGCGCCTCCAACGCAGGAGCTTTCTTT. V gene TRBV29-1 combines with J gene TRBJ1-1, with unresolved D. Germline CDR1 and CDR2: SQVTM and ANQGSEA. The CDR3 totals 10 residues. The V end was cut by 7 bases, the J end by 10 bases, with 13 bases between.